This T cell receptor (beta chain) was observed in a study of cytomegalovirus exposure and HLA in healthy donors. PCR was performed using 60 Vbeta and 13 Jbeta primers. Here immunoSEQ multiplex PCR was the method, and the copy in TCRdb shows in-frame clones only, minus some. The sample lists tens of thousands of clones, 67% occurring once. This CDR3 has 16 amino acids. J was trimmed by 4 bases and V by 0 bases; bases with no gene match: 6. CDR1 is SGDLS, CDR2 YYNGEE, per germline. The chain has TRBV9 and TRBJ2-2; TRBD1 aligns across 7 bases. The sample was PBMCs. The sequence was obtained from a woman aged 45-65 years in good health and CMV-seropositive. The CDR3 nucleotides read TGTGCCAGCAGCGTAGAGAGGGGGCCGGTCACCGGGGAGCTGTTTTTT. The encoded protein is CASSVERGPVTGELFF.